These T cell receptor beta chains were read from a single sample in a study of blood T cell repertoires in COVID-19. Only in-frame clones appear in the TCRdb table, and some are missing; sequencing was by immunoSEQ multiplex PCR. The data hold tens of thousands of clones, with 70% to 85% observed a single time. Material for sequencing was peripheral blood. Receptors were obtained from a man aged 60 to 69 with active or convalescent COVID-19. The CDR3 runs from the conserved cysteine through the conserved F or W. D genes are given only for firm matches. Clone size is given for some rows only: seen once, a few or many times, or a class if the clone is expanded.

TRBD1 | TRBJ1-2 | TRBV28 | . | TGTGCCAGCAGTTTACACAGGGGGCAGGGGATCTATGGCTACACCTTC | CASSLHRGQGIYGYTF
TRBD1 | TRBJ1-2 | TRBV28 | . | TGTGCCAGCAGTTTCCGCCGACAGGGGAGGACCTTC | CASSFRRQGRTF
. | TRBJ2-1 | TRBV19 | . | TGTGCCAGCACGTGGACTGGAGGGTACAATGAGCAGTTCTTC | CASTWTGGYNEQFF
TRBD1 | TRBJ2-5 | TRBV24-1 | few | TGTGCCACCAGCCGGGGACAGGGGGCTGGAGAGACCCAGTACTTC | CATSRGQGAGETQYF
. | TRBJ2-7 | TRBV2 | . | TGTGCCAGCAGTTTTGTAGGGGGTAGGAGTCGCGAGCAGTACTTC | CASSFVGGRSREQYF
. | TRBJ1-5 | TRBV6-5 | . | TGTGCCAGCAGTAGGACAGACAATCAGCCCCAGCATTTT | CASSRTDNQPQHF
TRBD2 | TRBJ2-5 | TRBV5-1 | . | TGCGCCAGCAGCAGGGGACTAGCGGAGACCCAGTACTTC | CASSRGLAETQYF
. | TRBJ1-4 | TRBV6-6 | . | TGTGCCAGCAGTACAATTGCAACTAATGAAAAACTGTTTTTT | CASSTIATNEKLFF
TRBD1 | TRBJ1-2 | TRBV7-9 | . | TGTGCCAGCAGCTCGACGGGACAGGGGGCAATTTATGGCTACACCTTC | CASSSTGQGAIYGYTF
. | TRBJ2-2 | TRBV27 | . | TGTGCCAGCAGCCCGAGGGTTGCCGGGGAGCTGTTTTTT | CASSPRVAGELFF
. | TRBJ1-3 | TRBV12-3/TRBV12-4 | . | TGTGCCAGCAGTTTTGGGAGTAGCGAATATTTT | CASSFGSSEYF
TRBD2 | TRBJ2-3 | TRBV5-1 | . | TGCGCCAGCAGCTTGGCCTGGCGGGGGGGCCGATTCACAGATACGCAGTATTTT | CASSLAWRGGRFTDTQYF
. | TRBJ1-1 | TRBV11-3 | . | TGTGCCAGCAGCTCTTCGGGTGTGAACACTGAAGCTTTCTTT | CASSSSGVNTEAFF
TRBD1 | TRBJ1-2 | TRBV19 | . | TGTGCCAGTAGTCCCAGGGGGCAGGGCTATGGCTACACCTTC | CASSPRGQGYGYTF
. | TRBJ2-1 | TRBV2 | . | TGTGCCAGCAGTGAAACAGGCAATGAGCAGTTCTTC | CASSETGNEQFF
. | TRBJ1-6 | TRBV3-1/TRBV3-2 | . | TGTGCCAGCAGCCAAGATCCGTTTGCACCCCTCCACTTT | CASSQDPFAPLHF
. | TRBJ1-1 | TRBV30 | . | TGTGCCTGGAGTGCGGGAATTAGTGCGAACACTGAAGCTTTCTTT | CAWSAGISANTEAFF
TRBD1 | TRBJ2-7 | TRBV5-1 | . | TGCGCCAGCAGCTTGAGTGGACAGGGCCCCTACGAGCAGTACTTC | CASSLSGQGPYEQYF
. | TRBJ2-2 | TRBV5-1 | . | TGCGCCAGCAGCTTGGCCCCGGGAACCGGGGAGCTGTTTTTT | CASSLAPGTGELFF
. | TRBJ1-6 | TRBV4-2 | . | TGTGCCAGCAGCCAAGATCGTTCTCAGGGAGGCTCACCCCTCCACTTT | CASSQDRSQGGSPLHF
. | TRBJ1-2 | TRBV28 | . | TGTGCCAGCAGTTTAGGTGGGCATGGCTACACCTTC | CASSLGGHGYTF
. | TRBJ2-5 | TRBV5-8 | . | TGTGCCAGCAGCTTGGGGGATCGGGGGTCCCAAGAGACCCAGTACTTC | CASSLGDRGSQETQYF
TRBD2 | TRBJ2-3 | TRBV7-9 | . | TGTGCCAGCAGCTTAGCGGGACTAACCTTCAATACGCAGTATTTT | CASSLAGLTFNTQYF
. | TRBJ1-4 | TRBV18 | . | TGTGCCAGCTCACCACGGTACGGTTTTGAAAAACTGTTTTTT | CASSPRYGFEKLFF
. | TRBJ2-2 | TRBV5-1 | . | TGCGCCAGCAGATCAGGGATTAACACCGGGGAGCTGTTTTTT | CASRSGINTGELFF
TRBD2 | TRBJ2-1 | TRBV4-3 | . | TGCGCCAGCAGCCCTATACTAGCGGGGGACTACAATGAGCAGTTCTTC | CASSPILAGDYNEQFF
. | TRBJ1-2 | TRBV28 | . | TGTGCCAGCAGTACGAACCACGGTGGCTACACCTTC | CASSTNHGGYTF
. | TRBJ1-3 | TRBV2 | once | TGTGCCAGCAGAACGCTCCTAGGGGCCTCTGGAAACACCATATATTTT | CASRTLLGASGNTIYF
. | TRBJ1-1 | TRBV10-3 | . | TGTGCCATCAGTGAGAATAGGGGTCAGGGAGCTTTCTTT | CAISENRGQGAFF
TRBD1 | TRBJ2-5 | TRBV18 | . | TGTGCCAGCTCACAAAAGGGCGGGACAGGGAGTGCAGAGACCCAGTACTTC | CASSQKGGTGSAETQYF
TRBD1 | TRBJ2-1 | TRBV27 | few | TGTGCCAGCAGTCCGGTTTTCCGGGACAGCTACAATGAGCAGTTCTTC | CASSPVFRDSYNEQFF
TRBD2 | TRBJ2-2 | TRBV7-3 | . | TGTGCCAGCAGCCCCGCGGGAGGGGCCGGGGAGCTGTTTTTT | CASSPAGGAGELFF
. | TRBJ1-1 | TRBV18 | . | TGTGCCAGCTCACCAAGGGAGGGAGGCTTGACTGAAGCTTTCTTT | CASSPREGGLTEAFF
TRBD2 | TRBJ2-2 | TRBV29-1 | . | TGCAGCTGCCGGGGGAGGGGCTCGAACACCGGGGAGCTGTTTTTT | CSCRGRGSNTGELFF
TRBD2 | TRBJ2-5 | TRBV5-1 | . | TGCGCCAGCAGCGCGGGAACTAGCGGGGGAGGGGAGACCCAGTACTTC | CASSAGTSGGGETQYF
. | TRBJ1-1 | TRBV11-3 | few | TGTGCCAGCAGCGCAGGGCCTGAAGCTTTCTTT | CASSAGPEAFF
. | TRBJ1-3 | TRBV6-5 | . | TGTGCCAGCACCCGGGGGTCCTCTGGAAACACCATATATTTT | CASTRGSSGNTIYF
. | TRBJ1-5 | TRBV5-5 | . | TGTGCCAGCAGCTTAGGGGAAAATCAGCCCCAGCATTTT | CASSLGENQPQHF
. | TRBJ1-1 | TRBV12-3/TRBV12-4 | . | TGTGCCAGCAGCCTCAACACAAACACTGAAGCTTTCTTT | CASSLNTNTEAFF
. | TRBJ1-5 | TRBV7-8 | . | TGTGCCAGCAGCTTATACGTTGGGCCCAATCAGCCCCAGCATTTT | CASSLYVGPNQPQHF
. | TRBJ2-1 | TRBV28 | . | TGTGCCAGCAGTTTATTTTCTAGGGGTAATGAGCAGTTCTTC | CASSLFSRGNEQFF
. | TRBJ2-7 | TRBV6-1 | few | TGTGCCAGCAGTGAAGCGCCTAGAGGGGGTTTTTACTACGAGCAGTACTTC | CASSEAPRGGFYYEQYF
TRBD1 | TRBJ1-1 | TRBV5-1 | . | TGCGCCAGCAGCCCAGTAACAGGGGGCACTGAAGCTTTCTTT | CASSPVTGGTEAFF
. | TRBJ1-2 | TRBV3-1/TRBV3-2 | once | TGTGCCAGCAGCATAGGCAGCGCCTATGGCTACACCTTC | CASSIGSAYGYTF
TRBD1 | TRBJ1-1 | TRBV29-1 | . | TGCAGCGCCCGGACAGGGGTGGACACTGAAGCTTTCTTT | CSARTGVDTEAFF
. | TRBJ2-1 | TRBV6-5 | . | TGTGCCAGTGGACTATATACGCGGACAAGCGAGCAGTTCTTC | CASGLYTRTSEQFF
. | TRBJ2-7 | TRBV11-3 | . | TGTGCCAGCAGCTTACAACCGGGATTAGGCCACGAGCAGTACTTC | CASSLQPGLGHEQYF
TRBD1 | TRBJ1-2 | TRBV28 | . | TGTGCCAGCAGTTATGGACAGGGGGCTCGGGGCTACACCTTC | CASSYGQGARGYTF
TRBD1 | TRBJ1-4 | TRBV16 | . | TGTGCCAGCAGCCAAGCGAGGACAGGGCAGGAAAAACTGTTTTTT | CASSQARTGQEKLFF
. | TRBJ2-3 | TRBV6-4 | . | TGTGCCAGCAGTCCAACAGGGGAGGACTTGAATACGCAGTATTTT | CASSPTGEDLNTQYF
. | TRBJ2-1 | TRBV3-1/TRBV3-2 | . | TGTGCCAGCAGCCAAGAGCGGTTACAATACAATGAGCAGTTCTTC | CASSQERLQYNEQFF
. | TRBJ1-3 | TRBV5-1 | . | TGCGCCAGCAGCTTGGACAGAGAAGGAAACACCATATATTTT | CASSLDREGNTIYF
TRBD2 | TRBJ2-3 | TRBV10-3 | . | TGTGCCATCAGTCGGACTAGCGGGGGACGCGGCACAGATACGCAGTATTTT | CAISRTSGGRGTDTQYF
TRBD2 | TRBJ2-1 | TRBV2 | many | TGTGCCAGCAGTGAAACTATTAGCGGGGGGGCCTTCGGCGATGAGCAGTTCTTC | CASSETISGGAFGDEQFF